The clone carrying this T cell receptor beta chain has ten or more counts. Trimming left V 7 bases short and J 0 bases short, with 10 bases between. The CDR3 runs 13 residues. Looked up from germline, CDR1 is SNHLY and CDR2 is FYNNEI. Molecular barcoded adaptors covering alpha/delta and beta/gamma chains were used on about 0.4 ug RNA. TCRdb reprocessed the reads via MiXCR and lists one record per CDR3 protein. The top ten hold about 26% of the sample, which has 35,000 to 40,000 distinct CDR3 sequences, roughly 13% seen once. The data originate from a study of read filtering for tumor transcriptome and immune sequencing. Study summary: IR-seq gave about 3.5 to 10.27 million TCR reads per sample; RNA-seq gave about 80 to 1,300.

Sequenced input: a population of CD138-negative cells sorted from bone marrow. V usage is TRBV2 and J usage is TRBJ2-7, with D perhaps matching TRBD1 (5 bases). The TCR sequence derives from a donor at least 40 years old with multiple myeloma. CDR3 DNA sequence: TGTGCCAGCACGCAGGGCCTCTCCTACGAGCAGTACTTC. Its translation is CASTQGLSYEQYF.